This record looks at one T cell receptor beta chain sequence and its context. CDR1 is SEHNR and CDR2 is FQNEAQ in the germline V gene (reference sequence). The CDR3 contains 14 residues. The V end lost 2 bases, the J end lost 1 base, and 5 bases lay between the germline ends. The sample comes from a study of blood T cell repertoires in COVID-19. Study in general: COVID-19 samples, acute and convalescent, were from the United States, Italy and Spain. Sources were T cells, B-cell-depleted T cells, or PBMCs; the material itself was cDNA or gDNA.

Authors' processing steps: Amplifying reference gene primers gave estimates of nucleated cell counts. Libraries were prepared by immunoSEQ multiplex PCR; TCRdb keeps only in-frame clonotypes and omits some of them. V and J calls and clone size come straight from that table; D and trimming were deduced from the DNA. Among 20,000 to 25,000 clones listed, over 70% were seen once. What was sequenced was peripheral blood. The chain uses TRBV7-9 and TRBJ2-2; D not resolved. The sequence derives from a man between 60 and 70 years old with active COVID-19. The CDR3 DNA is TGTGCCAGCAGCTTACTCGGGAACACCGGGGAGCTGTTTTTT. Its translation: CASSLLGNTGELFF.